This note documents a single TCR beta chain sequence. As yet, its antigen is unknown. These data come from a study of cytomegalovirus exposure and HLA in healthy donors. The donors comprised healthy bone marrow donors. Study-wide results and caveats: When the data were analyzed later, several of the most significant clusters appeared to be linked to common viral pathogens. By a later analysis, the bulk of CMV-associated TCR beta chains appeared HLA-restricted. Rates of TCR association differed by HLA locus in a later analysis, with DRB1 highest and HLA-C lowest.

CDR1 ENHRY and CDR2 SYGVKD come from the germline V gene. V was clipped by 8 bases and J by 0 bases; unmatched bases: 5. The CDR3 contains 14 residues. Amplification used 60 Vbeta primers and 13 Jbeta primers. Clones were sequenced by immunoSEQ multiplex PCR, and TCRdb holds only the in-frame ones, with some missing. The sample yields approximately 190,000 clones, approximately 80% seen once. The TCR was taken from a man aged 40-49 years in good health and CMV-seropositive. The rearrangement joins TRBV10-3 to TRBJ1-2, with TRBD1 matching 8 bases. Sequencing used PBMCs. The CDR3 DNA reads as TGTGCCATCTACAGACAGGGGACTAACTATGGCTACACCTTC. Its translation is CAIYRQGTNYGYTF.